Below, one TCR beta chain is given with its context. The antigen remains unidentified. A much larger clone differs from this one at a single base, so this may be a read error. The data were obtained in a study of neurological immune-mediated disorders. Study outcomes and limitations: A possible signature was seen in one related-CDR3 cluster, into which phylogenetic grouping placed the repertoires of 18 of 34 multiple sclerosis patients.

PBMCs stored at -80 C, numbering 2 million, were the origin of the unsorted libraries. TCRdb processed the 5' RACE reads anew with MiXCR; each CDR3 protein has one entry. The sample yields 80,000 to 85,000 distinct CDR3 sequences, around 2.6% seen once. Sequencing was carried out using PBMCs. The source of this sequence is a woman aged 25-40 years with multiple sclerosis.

CDR3 sequence: CSHLREGDTQYF. The CDR3 DNA follows: TGCAGTCACCTAAGAGAGGGAGATACGCAGTATTTT. The chain joins TRBV20-1 to TRBJ2-3, with a weak D call TRBD2 (5 bases). The germline V and J ends were trimmed by 8 bases and 5 bases, with 14 bases remaining between them. This CDR3 spans 12 amino acids. Germline V CDR1 and CDR2: DFQATT, SNEGSKA (reference sequence).